This is a list of T cell receptor beta chains from one sample in a study of T cells in Graves' hyperthyroidism and ophthalmopathy. TCRdb processed the multiplex PCR reads anew with MiXCR; each CDR3 protein has one entry. This table has roughly 290,000 distinct CDR3 sequences, approximately 15% appearing once. The sequenced sample was blood. Receptors originate from a woman aged 55-70 years with Graves' ophthalmopathy. Both conserved end residues are trimmed from each CDR3. The D gene is left open where the match is weak.

v_call	d_call	cdr3_length	j_call	cdr3_aa
TRBV19	NA	13	TRBJ1-1	ASSNGQSMNTEAF
TRBV28	NA	10	TRBJ2-7	ASSSSSYEQY
TRBV10-3	NA	13	TRBJ1-1	AISESDGRATEAF
TRBV3-1	NA	12	TRBJ2-2	ASSHRTRQEELF
TRBV10-2	NA	16	TRBJ1-5	ASSEIRSLGGWDQPQH
TRBV6-1	NA	14	TRBJ2-3	ASSEARAGVRDTQY
TRBV4-3	NA	15	TRBJ2-3	ASSQEARRQRTDTQY
TRBV2	NA	12	TRBJ1-2	ASQTDTAPKNYT
TRBV6-5	NA	11	TRBJ1-1	ASSYGPLEAAF
TRBV19	NA	12	TRBJ1-5	ASKTGGSNQPQH
TRBV29-1	NA	10	TRBJ2-5	SATGGQETQY
TRBV27	NA	13	TRBJ1-4	ASRQRQSTNEKLF
TRBV6-2/TRBV6-3	TRBD2	14	TRBJ2-3	ASSPGLAGAGDTQY
TRBV27	NA	13	TRBJ1-4	ASQRTTATNEKLF
TRBV7-3	NA	12	TRBJ2-7	ASSLNQGTYEQY
TRBV27	NA	11	TRBJ1-1	ASNLGRGAEAF
TRBV27	TRBD1	14	TRBJ2-5	ASSLAQTGLQETQY
TRBV25-1	NA	12	TRBJ2-7	ASSEGESSYEQY
TRBV15	NA	14	TRBJ2-5	ATSKDQAGRGLAQY
TRBV28	TRBD2	17	TRBJ2-1	ASSLFFWTRGGRSNEQF
TRBV2	NA	11	TRBJ1-4	ASRAGEGEKLF
TRBV6-1	NA	13	TRBJ1-5	ASSAFTGIDQPQH
TRBV25-1	NA	13	TRBJ2-5	ASSEGRNSGETQY
TRBV9	NA	13	TRBJ2-1	ASSVKAVNRNEQF
TRBV19	NA	13	TRBJ1-1	ASSILGQGNTEAF
TRBV6-6	NA	13	TRBJ2-2	ASSYRPRNTGELF
TRBV7-9	NA	14	TRBJ2-5	ASSLFGRGYQETQY
TRBV11-2	TRBD2	15	TRBJ2-5	ASSLDLKGGRGETQY
TRBV27	NA	13	TRBJ2-1	ASSLSTSLYNEQF
TRBV5-1	TRBD2	15	TRBJ2-5	ASSLGTSGRARETQY
TRBV18	NA	14	TRBJ1-5	ASSTRGGFSNQPQH
TRBV11-2	NA	12	TRBJ1-3	ASSLVAVGAGLY
TRBV6-2/TRBV6-3	TRBD1	14	TRBJ1-1	ASSTPTGSLNTEAF
TRBV6-2/TRBV6-3	TRBD2	10	TRBJ2-1	ASNPRGNEQF
TRBV9	NA	13	TRBJ1-1	ASSVGRGASTEAF
TRBV7-7	NA	13	TRBJ2-7	ASSQRLGSGYEQY
TRBV20-1	NA	12	TRBJ1-6	SASWGPVGSPLH
TRBV15	TRBD2	15	TRBJ2-3	ATSRGRASGGTDTQY
TRBV11-2	NA	12	TRBJ2-1	ASSLDQGGNEQF
TRBV7-2	NA	10	TRBJ2-2	AEGENTGELF
TRBV6-1	NA	13	TRBJ2-3	ASAEKGWVSDTQY
TRBV19	NA	14	TRBJ1-3	ASTKDRLSTGNTIY
TRBV7-6	TRBD2	14	TRBJ2-2	ASSLQRETNTGELF
TRBV24-1	TRBD1	14	TRBJ1-5	ATSDSGTASNQPQH
TRBV14	NA	10	TRBJ1-1	ASSQGGLSAF
TRBV7-2	NA	13	TRBJ2-3	ASSLARLLSDTQY
TRBV7-8	NA	13	TRBJ2-7	ASSPRRSVTYEQY
TRBV9	NA	15	TRBJ2-3	ASSVVGDIGSTDTQY
TRBV9	NA	15	TRBJ2-3	ASRGDGGGDFTDTQY
TRBV20-1	NA	11	TRBJ2-7	SAQHNNHYEQY
TRBV4-1	NA	15	TRBJ2-1	ASSRSQRSSSYNEQF